These 11 T cell receptor beta chains were sequenced from one sample in a study of neoadjuvant anti-PD-1 for oral cavity cancer. Sequencing was performed with immunoSEQ multiplex PCR; in TCRdb, only in-frame clones are kept and a portion is missing. The sample consists of 13,000 to 15,000 clones, about two thirds of them appearing once. The sample in question was PBMCs, obtained before nivolumab (anti-PD-1) treatment. The receptor set was obtained from a person aged 35-80 years with oral cavity squamous cell carcinoma.

J is TRBJ1-2 and V is TRBV15; no reliable D call. Trimming stripped 4 bases from V and 1 base from J, with 4 bases between. The germline V gene encodes CDR1 LNHNV and CDR2 YYDKDF (reference sequence). This CDR3 has 12 residues. CDR3 residues: CATSTHNYGYTF. The CDR3 DNA is TGTGCCACCAGCACACATAACTATGGCTACACCTTC.

The chain combines TRBV4-1 with TRBJ1-5; unclear D gene. Deletions cut 5 bases from V and 2 bases from J, with 10 bases between. Germline CDR1 is MGHRA and CDR2 is YSYEKL. The CDR3 sequence is 14 residues long. CDR3 in amino acids: CASSSSSGNQPQHF. In DNA, the CDR3 is TGCGCCAGCAGCTCCAGCTCCGGCAATCAGCCCCAGCATTTT.

This sequence joins TRBV6-6 and TRBJ2-5, with 7 bases identical to TRBD1. Germline-derived CDR1 and CDR2 are MNHNY and SVGAGI (reference sequence). J gave up 3 bases and V 2 bases, and 3 bases lay outside the gene matches. The CDR3 has 14 residues. As DNA, the CDR3 is TGTGCCAGCAGTTACAGGGGGCCTGAAGAGACCCAGTACTTC. It yields the protein CASSYRGPEETQYF.

This clone was counted a few times. The V gene is TRBV4-1, the J gene TRBJ1-1; D is unresolved. The CDR3 extends over 13 amino acids. The V gene's germline CDR1 is MGHRA and CDR2 YSYEKL. V shed 5 bases and J shed 0 bases, with 7 bases lying between them. The CDR3 spells CASSSTVNTEAFF. The CDR3 nucleotides read TGCGCCAGCAGCTCAACAGTGAACACTGAAGCTTTCTTT.

The rearrangement uses TRBV5-6 and TRBJ1-5; 7 nucleotides agree with TRBD1. The CDR3 has 14 residues. Germline lookup yields CDR1 SGHDT and CDR2 YYEEEE. V dropped 3 bases and J dropped 3; count of bases not matched to a gene: 3. CDR3 loop: CASSWTGDNQPQHF. The CDR3 DNA reads TGTGCCAGCAGCTGGACAGGCGACAATCAGCCCCAGCATTTT.

The chain couples TRBV6-5 to TRBJ1-1; tentatively, D is TRBD1 (5 bases). This CDR3 comprises 13 residues. V was clipped by 3 bases and J by 1 base, with 6 bases between them. CDR1 and CDR2 (germline): MNHEY, SVGAGI. The CDR3 sequence is CASSYTGNTEAFF. The DNA for the CDR3 is TGTGCCAGCAGTTATACAGGGAACACTGAAGCTTTCTTT.

V is TRBV5-1 and J is TRBJ2-3, with TRBD2 matching 12 bases. Trimming cost V 4 bases and J 1 base; bases outside gene matches: 4. The CDR3 runs to 16 residues. Germline CDR1 SGHRS, CDR2 YFSETQ. The CDR3 nucleotides read TGCGCCAGCAGCCGCAGGACTAGCGGGGGCACAGATACGCAGTATTTT. Its translation: CASSRRTSGGTDTQYF.

V usage is TRBV5-1 and J usage is TRBJ1-4, with a weak D call TRBD1 (6 bases). Germline loops: CDR1 SGHRS, CDR2 YFSETQ. This CDR3 has 14 residues. The V end was cut by 2 bases, the J end by 3 bases, with 8 bases between. The CDR3 coding sequence is TGCGCCAGCAGCTTAGGACAGCCTAATGAAAAACTGTTTTTT. Translation gives CASSLGQPNEKLFF.

This clone has only a few counts. As DNA, the CDR3 is TGTGCCAGTAGTGGGACAAAGAACACTGAAGCTTTCTTT. This gives the protein CASSGTKNTEAFF. The chain is built from TRBV19 and TRBJ1-1; D might be TRBD1 (6 bases). CDR3 length: 13 residues. From germline, CDR1 is LNHDA and CDR2 SQIVND (reference sequence). Between the trimmed V and J ends, which lost 5 bases and 1 base, there was a span of 8 bases.

This clone was observed a handful of times. This chain connects TRBV4-1 to TRBJ1-2; 8 bases agree with TRBD1. V was clipped by 2 bases and J by 7 bases; unmatched bases: 9. The CDR3 is 15 residues long. Germline lookup yields CDR1 MGHRA and CDR2 YSYEKL. DNA for the CDR3: TGCGCCAGCAGCCAACAGGAAACAGGGGGGCTTGGCTACACCTTC. Its protein is CASSQQETGGLGYTF.

V is TRBV10-2 and J is TRBJ1-5; perhaps TRBD1 as D (5 bases). The V and J ends lost 9 bases and 6 bases respectively, with 15 bases between them. Germline V CDR1 and CDR2: WSHSY, SAAADI. The CDR3 runs to 13 residues. This CDR3 reads CASFPREGQPQHF. CDR3 bases: TGCGCCAGTTTTCCCAGGGAGGGTCAGCCCCAGCATTTT.